These 14 T cell receptor beta chains originate from one sample sequenced in a study of vaccination and CD4 T cells after COVID-19. CD4+ T cells that had been cultured provided DNA sequenced with the Oncomine TCR Beta short-read assay. Each CDR3 protein gets one entry after TCRdb re-called the PCR reads with MiXCR. This sample has roughly 20,000 distinct CDR3 sequences, with over 40% found just once. Their specific antigens are unknown. Documented treatment: roughly 11-day PBMC culture with coronavirus spike peptide pools or control peptides (ViraFEST assay). Sequences were obtained from CD4+ T cells from blood, cultured in vitro. These receptor sequences come from a human donor who had recovered from COVID-19.

The chain carries TRBV7-2 and TRBJ1-2, with D possibly TRBD1 on 6 matching bases. Between the trimmed V and J ends, which lost 2 bases and 4 bases, there was a span of 17 bases. The length of the CDR3 is 16 residues. CDR1 and CDR2 from the germline V gene are SGHTA and FQGNSA. CDR3 DNA sequence: TGTGCCAGCAGCTTAAGTTGGTGGCAGGGGCTCTATGGCTACACCTTC. It translates to CASSLSWWQGLYGYTF.

This chain connects TRBV19 to TRBJ1-5; D call uncertain. This CDR3 spans 16 amino acids. Germline values: CDR1 LNHDA, CDR2 SQIVND (reference sequence). V gave up 3 bases and J gave up 4 bases, with 16 bases separating them. The CDR3 nucleotides read TGTGCCAGTAGTATCAAAATAGGGATTGGGAATCAGCCCCAGCATTTT. Protein: CASSIKIGIGNQPQHF. The whole variable domain, filled in from reference TRBV19 and TRBJ1-5, reads DGGITQSPKYLFRKEGQNVTLSCEQNLNHDAMYWYRQDPGQGLRLIYYSQIVNDFQKGDIAEGYSVSREKKESFPLTVTSAQKNPTAFYLCASSIKIGIGNQPQHFGDGTRLSIL.

This chain uses TRBV7-9 with TRBJ2-7; possibly TRBD2 for D (6 bases). Germline V gene lookup returns CDR1 SEHNR and CDR2 FQNEAQ (reference sequence). V lost 2 bases, J lost 7 bases, and 9 bases lay in between. The CDR3 totals 12 residues. CDR3 nucleotides: TGTGCCAGCAGCTTAATCGGGAGTGAGCAGTACTTC. Protein product: CASSLIGSEQYF.

The gene calls are TRBV19 and TRBJ2-1, with 8 bases identical to TRBD2. The J segment lost 8 bases and the V segment lost 9 bases, leaving 12 bases of the junction unmatched. Germline V gene data show CDR1 as LNHDA and CDR2 as SQIVND (reference sequence). The CDR3 extends over 14 amino acids. CDR3 protein: CASRKHGGADEQFF. DNA for the CDR3: TGTGCCAGCCGAAAACACGGGGGGGCCGATGAGCAGTTCTTC.

This chain uses TRBV2 with TRBJ2-3; no definite D call. Germline V gives CDR1 SNHLY, CDR2 FYNNEI. Trimming shortened V by 8 bases and J by 1 base, and 4 bases separated the two germline ends. The CDR3 is 11 residues long. The CDR3 is CASGGTDTQYF. Written as DNA, the CDR3 is TGTGCCAGCGGGGGCACAGATACGCAGTATTTT.

This clonotype was counted only a few times. The chain carries TRBV7-9 and TRBJ1-6, with a possible D match to TRBD1 (6 bases). V was shortened by 0 bases and J by 4 bases, with 7 bases between the two germline ends. Germline values: CDR1 SEHNR, CDR2 FQNEAQ (reference sequence). CDR3 size: 15 residues. The CDR3: CASSLAGGYNSPLHF. The CDR3 region has the DNA TGTGCCAGCAGCTTAGCAGGGGGGTATAATTCACCCCTCCACTTT.

This clonotype was counted a few times. The rearrangement links TRBV6-1 to TRBJ1-5; no clear D. Germline CDR1 MNHNS, CDR2 SASEGT. V dropped 5 bases and J dropped 4 bases, with 3 bases sitting between them. The CDR3 is 11 residues long. This chain's CDR3 is CASSQNQPQHF. The CDR3 coding sequence is TGTGCCAGCAGTCAAAATCAGCCCCAGCATTTT.

The V and J genes are TRBV7-9 and TRBJ2-1, with 9 positions matching TRBD2. Germline CDR1 and CDR2: SEHNR and FQNEAQ (reference sequence). This CDR3 is 16 amino acids long. V lost 5 bases, J lost 1 base, and 6 bases stayed unmatched. CDR3 loop: CASSPLTSGSYNEQFF. The CDR3 bases are TGTGCCAGCAGCCCCCTTACTAGCGGGTCCTACAATGAGCAGTTCTTC.

Here the CDR3 DNA reads TGTGCCAGCTCACCACCGTACCAGATCTACGAGCAGTACTTC. It translates to CASSPPYQIYEQYF. The chain joins TRBV18 to TRBJ2-7; D call uncertain. This CDR3 is 14 amino acids long. The V and J ends lost 0 bases and 3 bases respectively, with 9 bases between them. Germline loops: CDR1 KGHSH, CDR2 LQKENI.

This clonotype came up a few times. This sequence joins TRBV15 and TRBJ1-1, with D possibly matching TRBD1 (6 bases). CDR3 length equals 16 residues. The germline CDR1 and CDR2 sequences are LNHNV and YYDKDF (reference sequence). V was clipped by 5 bases and J by 2 bases, with 18 bases between them. The CDR3 coding sequence is TGTGCCACCAGCGGAGGATCAGGGGTGGGAAACACTGAAGCTTTCTTT. Translating it yields CATSGGSGVGNTEAFF.

This clonotype was seen a few times. The chain uses TRBV20-1 and TRBJ1-5; D remains unclear. CDR1 and CDR2 from the germline V gene are DFQATT and SNEGSKA (reference sequence). This CDR3 contains 14 residues. The V end was cut by 3 bases, the J end by 9 bases, with 18 bases between. CDR3 DNA: TGCAGTGCTAGGACAAACGGCATTTCATGGCCCCAGCATTTT. Amino acid sequence: CSARTNGISWPQHF.

This clonotype was counted once. The chain joins TRBV6-1 to TRBJ1-2; possible D gene TRBD1, 5 bases. This CDR3 has 14 residues. The ends were cut back, 5 bases at V and 1 base at J, with 11 bases in the middle. CDR1 and CDR2 from the germline V gene are MNHNS and SASEGT. The CDR3 here is CASSTQGVNYGYTF. CDR3 sequence (DNA): TGTGCCAGCAGTACCCAAGGGGTTAACTATGGCTACACCTTC.

The chain joins TRBV5-1 to TRBJ2-3, with 8 bases aligning to TRBD1. V lost 2 bases and J lost 2; bases outside the gene matches: 10. The CDR3 covers 17 residues. Germline lookup yields CDR1 SGHRS and CDR2 YFSETQ. The CDR3 DNA is TGCGCCAGCAGCTTTCATCCAGGGGGCGCAGACACAGATACGCAGTATTTT. It is translated as CASSFHPGGADTDTQYF.

This clonotype is medium-sized by share. This rearrangement joins TRBV7-9 to TRBJ2-5; D uncertain. The germline V and J ends were trimmed by 2 bases and 4 bases, with 5 bases remaining between them. The CDR3 covers 12 residues. Germline V lookup: CDR1 SEHNR, CDR2 FQNEAQ (reference sequence). This CDR3 is CASSLPGETQYF. CDR3 coding DNA: TGTGCCAGCAGCTTACCGGGAGAGACCCAGTACTTC. The full variable domain, its missing parts supplied by reference TRBV7-9 and TRBJ2-5, is DTGVSQNPRHKITKRGQNVTFRCDPISEHNRLYWYRQTLGQGPEFLTYFQNEAQLEKSRLLSDRFSAERPKGSFSTLEIQRTEQGDSAMYLCASSLPGETQYFGPGTRLLVL.